The 18 T cell receptor beta chains given below trace back to one sample, sequenced in a study of T cell therapy after organ transplantation (dated by TCRdb to between 2019 and 2020). The library came from the immunoSEQ multiplex PCR assay. Here the immuneACCESS table is served through TCRdb, limited to in-frame sequences with V and J called. Missing clones are a known gap in these copies; in checked studies unresolved V genes cover under half, and the rest lacks a known reason. The sample includes about 1,200 clones, with approximately 35% observed a single time. Of the sample, about 19% falls within the top ten clones. What this sample's time point label stands for: ACT product, IFN-gamma+ CD8 cells after CMV peptide stimulation. Cells from the therapy products were restimulated with the CMV peptide pool for 3 to 5 hours, and a secretion assay was used to capture IFN-gamma. The antigens these receptors bind are not known.

Sequencing was performed on cultured CD8+ T cells. These receptors came from a human patient who had received a solid organ transplant and had CMV disease. Some T cells present after a transplant may be cells of the graft donor.

This clone was found a few times. This rearrangement joins TRBV4-3 to TRBJ2-7, with D possibly being TRBD2 (5 bases). CDR1 and CDR2 from the germline V gene are LGHNA and YSLEER. V was cut by 0 bases and J by 0 bases, with 9 bases left in between. The CDR3 spans 15 residues. The CDR3 is CASSQEADTSYEQYF. The CDR3 DNA reads as TGCGCCAGCAGCCAAGAAGCGGATACCTCCTACGAGCAGTACTTC.

The chain's CDR3 is CASSPGQPQETQYF. The DNA of the CDR3 is TGTGCCAGCAGTCCAGGACAACCCCAAGAGACCCAGTACTTC. The V call is TRBV6-5, the J call TRBJ2-5; tentative D call: TRBD1 (5 bases). Germline V gene sequence: CDR1 MNHEY, CDR2 SVGAGI. The CDR3 sequence is 14 residues long. With 5 bases removed from V and 1 base from J, the gap between germline ends came to 11 bases.

The chain carries TRBV5-8 and TRBJ1-4; TRBD1 aligns across 10 bases. The V gene end was trimmed by 4 bases and the J gene end by 6 bases; junction bases not matched to a gene: 12. The CDR3 loop spans 17 amino acids. Germline assignment: CDR1 SGHTS and CDR2 YDEGEE. CDR3 region: CASSTPSAGTGDEKLFF. CDR3 DNA sequence: TGTGCCAGCAGCACCCCGTCAGCCGGGACAGGGGATGAAAAACTGTTTTTT.

This chain uses TRBV4-3 with TRBJ1-2; D remains unclear. V gave up 0 bases and J gave up 3 bases, with 11 bases separating them. The germline gives CDR1 LGHNA, CDR2 YSLEER. CDR3 length equals 15 residues. The CDR3: CASSQDFGADYGYTF. CDR3 nucleotides: TGCGCCAGCAGCCAAGATTTCGGCGCCGACTATGGCTACACCTTC.

The rearrangement joins TRBV7-9 to TRBJ2-2; 12 bases agree with TRBD1. V was pared by 5 bases and J by 6 bases, with 7 bases of the junction left unmatched. CDR3 length equals 16 residues. Germline loops: CDR1 SEHNR, CDR2 FQNEAQ (reference sequence). The CDR3 is CASSATGQGAAGELFF. CDR3 nucleotides: TGTGCCAGCAGCGCGACGGGACAGGGGGCGGCCGGGGAGCTGTTTTTT.

This rearrangement joins TRBV4-3 to TRBJ2-7, with D possibly being TRBD1 or TRBD2 (5 bases each). The germline V gene has CDR1 LGHNA and CDR2 YSLEER. The V and J ends lost 2 bases and 5 bases respectively, with 16 bases between them. The CDR3 has 15 residues. CDR3 in amino acids: CASSQTGAPGDEQYF. The CDR3 nucleotides read TGCGCCAGCAGCCAAACCGGGGCCCCAGGCGACGAGCAGTACTTC.

The chain is built from TRBV28 and TRBJ2-3, with D maybe TRBD1 (6 bases). With 6 bases removed from V and 8 bases from J, the gap between germline ends came to 18 bases. The CDR3 consists of 14 residues. Germline CDR1 is MDHEN and CDR2 is SYDVKM. CDR3 region: CASSQMAGAATQYF. The CDR3 region has the DNA TGTGCCAGCAGCCAAATGGCAGGGGCGGCTACGCAGTATTTT.

By share, this clone counts as large. Different DNA sequences within this sample yield the same CDR3. V gene TRBV4-3 combines with J gene TRBJ1-5; unclear D gene. With 0 bases removed from V and 5 bases from J, the gap between germline ends came to 5 bases. This CDR3 is built from 13 residues. Germline-derived CDR1 and CDR2 are LGHNA and YSLEER. CDR3 DNA: TGCGCCAGCAGCCAAGAACGGGATCAGCCCCAGCATTTT. Translated: CASSQERDQPQHF.

Remarks on this clone: The sample carries other DNA sequences with the same CDR3. The V call is TRBV4-3, the J call TRBJ2-7; D remains unclear. Trimming removed 3 bases from V and 2 bases from J, with 8 bases in between. The length of the CDR3 is 13 residues. Germline lookup yields CDR1 LGHNA and CDR2 YSLEER. The CDR3 DNA follows: TGCGCCAGCAGCCAGGAATTCCCCTACGAGCAGTACTTC. It is translated as CASSQEFPYEQYF.

By share, this clone counts as medium-sized. This chain connects TRBV4-3 to TRBJ2-5; D ambiguous. CDR3 size: 14 residues. The germline V gene encodes CDR1 LGHNA and CDR2 YSLEER. V lost 0 bases and J lost 5, with 10 bases in between. The CDR3 sequence is CASSQEWGGETQYF. The CDR3 DNA follows: TGCGCCAGCAGCCAAGAATGGGGTGGTGAGACCCAGTACTTC.

Judged by abundance, this clone is medium-sized. The chain uses TRBV4-3 and TRBJ1-1; D ambiguous. V was clipped by 0 bases and J by 1 base, with 9 bases between them. The CDR3 consists of 15 residues. Per germline, CDR1 LGHNA and CDR2 YSLEER. The CDR3 protein is CASSQEGYGNTEAFF. CDR3 in DNA: TGCGCCAGCAGCCAAGAAGGGTACGGGAACACTGAAGCTTTCTTT.

This clone was found a few times. The chain links TRBV28 to TRBJ1-1; no clear D. The CDR3 has 14 residues. Germline assignment: CDR1 MDHEN and CDR2 SYDVKM. V lost 2 bases and J 0 bases, leaving 7 bases between the germline ends. CDR3 nucleotide sequence: TGTGCCAGCAGTTTAATGGCAGTGAACACTGAAGCTTTCTTT. It codes for CASSLMAVNTEAFF.

Comment on this clone: Relative to the germline gene, one junction end is altered; a read error may explain this. The chain has TRBV5-4 and TRBJ2-3; TRBD2 agrees at 11 bases. The CDR3 sequence is 15 residues long. The germline CDR1 and CDR2 sequences are SGHNT and YYREEE (reference sequence). The CDR3, as DNA: TGCGCCAGCAGCCTCGGGACTAGCGGAACAGATACGCAGTATTTT. Protein product: CASSLGTSGTDTQYF. Full variable domain (missing parts from reference TRBV5-4 and TRBJ2-3): ETGVTQSPTHLIKTRGQQVTLRCSSQSGHNTVSWYQQALGQGPQFIFQYYREEENGRGNFPPRFSGLQFPNYSSELNVNALELDDSALYLCASSLGTSGTDTQYFGPGTRLTVL.

The rearrangement joins TRBV4-3 to TRBJ2-7; TRBD1 matches at 7 bases. With V trimmed by 3 bases and J by 1 base, 6 bases remained unmatched. The CDR3 loop spans 15 amino acids. Germline V gene lookup returns CDR1 LGHNA and CDR2 YSLEER. The CDR3 DNA reads TGCGCCAGCAGCCAGTTAGGGGACAGTTCCTACGAGCAGTACTTC. Translation: CASSQLGDSSYEQYF.

This clone was seen a few times. V gene TRBV4-3 combines with J gene TRBJ2-7, with 10 bases matching TRBD2. Germline V CDR1 and CDR2: LGHNA, YSLEER. The CDR3 is 14 amino acids. Trimming took 4 bases from V and 9 from J; bases not matched to a gene: 9. CDR3 in amino acids: CASSPTGLADVQYF. The CDR3 bases are TGCGCCAGCAGCCCTACAGGACTAGCGGACGTGCAGTACTTC.

The V and J genes are TRBV28 and TRBJ2-5, with unresolved D. V lost 2 bases, J lost 7 bases, and 14 bases lay in between. This CDR3 is 14 amino acids long. Germline assignment: CDR1 MDHEN and CDR2 SYDVKM. CDR3 sequence: CASSLIGLMGTQYF. CDR3 sequence (DNA): TGTGCCAGCAGTTTAATTGGCCTTATGGGGACCCAGTACTTC. Using reference TRBV28 and TRBJ2-5 for the parts outside the CDR3, the full variable domain is DVKVTQSSRYLVKRTGEKVFLECVQDMDHENMFWYRQDPGLGLRLIYFSYDVKMKEKGDIPEGYSVSREKKERFSLILESASTNQTSMYLCASSLIGLMGTQYFGPGTRLLVL.

This clone has a handful of counts. This may stem from a read error, because a much larger clone lies one nucleotide away. The sample contains more than one DNA sequence encoding this CDR3. The V and J genes are TRBV4-3 and TRBJ2-1; tentatively, D is TRBD2 (6 bases). Germline lookup yields CDR1 LGHNA and CDR2 YSLEER. This CDR3 has 16 amino acids. Trimming shortened V by 0 bases and J by 0 bases, and 9 bases separated the two germline ends. The CDR3 coding sequence is TGCGCCAGCAGCCAAGATGGGGGGAGCTCCTACAATGAGCAGTTCTTC. Its protein is CASSQDGGSSYNEQFF.

The chain joins TRBV28 to TRBJ1-5; a possible D gene is TRBD1 (5 bases). V lost 8 bases and J lost 6, with 14 bases in between. Germline V gene sequence: CDR1 MDHEN, CDR2 SYDVKM. The CDR3 covers 13 residues. For the CDR3, the DNA is TGTGCCAGCTGGGGGGGGTCGGGTCAGCCCCAGCATTTT. Protein sequence: CASWGGSGQPQHF.